A selection of T cell receptor beta chains follows, all from one sample in a study of vaccination and CD4 T cells after COVID-19. TCRdb re-analysed the PCR reads in MiXCR, keeping a single row per CDR3 protein. The table includes approximately 16,000 distinct CDR3 sequences, nearly 75% detected once. The antigens of these receptors remain unknown. Sequencing used CD4+ T cells from blood, cultured in vitro. Every receptor here comes from a human donor who had recovered from COVID-19. CDR3s include the opening cysteine and the closing phenylalanine or tryptophan. A D gene is named only where the DNA matches it firmly.

v_call d_call cdr3_aa
TRBV6-2/TRBV6-3 TRBD2 CASKTALGGSRETQYF
TRBV2 . CASTQQGGIGAEAFF
TRBV24-1 . CATSDLPRGGTGELFF
TRBV24-1 . CATSDNRVVGTDTQYF
TRBV27 . CASSLIPAGPPYEQYF
TRBV6-1 . CASSPPVGTQYF
TRBV20-1 . CSARDDRRRDEKLFF
TRBV15 . CATSREVGYGYTF
TRBV6-5 . CASTYGGSYNEQFF
TRBV6-4 . CASSPMLGSGNTIYF